The T cell receptor beta chain described here comes from a study of T cell repertoires in cytomegalovirus infection. Study in general: Shared public TCR beta signatures pointed to both CMV infection and a matching HLA type. Study-level results: Clonotypes of TCR beta that were HLA-C-restricted and CMV-specific dominated the ex vivo response. Adding up the frequency of public TCR beta families identified people who carried CMV plus the relevant HLA.

With respect to this clonotype: The antigen is not known.

V was clipped by 5 bases and J by 5 bases; unmatched bases: 6. Germline CDR1 SGHTA, CDR2 FQGNSA. CDR3 length equals 14 residues. MiXCR, run by TCRdb on the reads, gives a single entry per CDR3 protein. The sample shows about 260,000 distinct CDR3 sequences, 12% to 15% of them seen only once. The sequence was obtained from a human donor in good health (CMV status not recorded). Some clones in this sample may be carry-over from other donors' samples. The rearrangement links TRBV7-2 to TRBJ2-1; TRBD1 agrees at 7 bases. Sequences were obtained from PBMCs. The CDR3 region has the DNA TGTGCCAGCAGCCCGACAGGGTCCCACAATGAGCAGTTCTTC. Translation: CASSPTGSHNEQFF. Drawing the rest from reference TRBV7-2 and TRBJ2-1, the complete variable domain is GAGVSQSPSNKVTEKGKDVELRCDPISGHTALYWYRQSLGQGLEFLIYFQGNSAPDKSGLPSDRFSAERTGGSVSTLTIQRTQQEDSAVYLCASSPTGSHNEQFFGPGTRLTVL.